This T cell receptor beta chain was identified in a study of blood T cell repertoires in COVID-19. In the study overall: The samples span acute and convalescent COVID-19 from the United States, Italy and Spain. Sources were T cells, B-cell-depleted T cells, or PBMCs; the material itself was cDNA or gDNA.

Original methodology: Amplification of reference gene primers provided the estimated nucleated cell counts. Here immunoSEQ multiplex PCR was the method, and the copy in TCRdb shows in-frame clones only, minus some. Clone size and V and J calls were adopted from that table, with D and trimming inferred from the DNA. The data show about 100,000 clones, approximately 91% seen once. This receptor was identified in a man aged 50 or older with active COVID-19. The sample consisted of peripheral blood.

The CDR3 DNA is TGTGCCAGCAATACAGGCGGCTATAATTCACCCCTCCACTTT. Amino acids: CASNTGGYNSPLHF. The rearrangement links TRBV2 to TRBJ1-6, with TRBD1 as a possible D gene (5 bases). The CDR3 loop spans 14 amino acids. The V gene's germline CDR1 is SNHLY and CDR2 FYNNEI. The V gene lost 7 bases and the J gene lost 3 bases, with 10 bases spanning the gap.